This record covers a single TCR beta chain. No antigen is known for it. Germline lookup yields CDR1 LNHDA and CDR2 SQIVND (reference sequence). Trimming removed 5 bases from V and 6 bases from J; junction bases left unmatched: 4. The CDR3 loop spans 13 amino acids. Authors of the study amplified TCR beta CDR3 regions from RNA transcripts. HTBI primers were the set used in a first-round RT-PCR of the TCR CDR3. TCRdb redid the calling of the multiplex PCR reads with MiXCR, one entry per CDR3 protein. The profile shows about half a million distinct CDR3 sequences, approximately 16% of them singletons. The data were taken from a study of T cells in Graves' hyperthyroidism and ophthalmopathy. For the study at large: Peripheral blood was secured at the point of initial diagnosis, before any treatment. Overall study findings and caveats: Separating ophthalmopathy from stable hyperthyroidism was achieved by a 13 V-J model. Most expanded thyroid clonotypes above 0.001 also appeared in blood.

What was sequenced was blood. The receptor was isolated from a woman in her 30s with Graves' ophthalmopathy. The rearrangement uses TRBV19 and TRBJ2-1; 7 nucleotides line up with TRBD1. The CDR3 bases are TGTGCCAGTAGTCGAGGGGGCCTCAATGAGCAGTTCTTC. Its protein product is CASSRGGLNEQFF.